The entry below describes one T cell receptor (beta chain). Its target is not known. From germline, CDR1 is MNHEY and CDR2 SMNVEV (reference sequence). The CDR3 sequence is 15 residues long. These data belong to a study of T cells expressing NK-cell markers. Study-wide context: Beta-chain profiling covered CD3+CD56+NKG2C+, CD3+CD56+NKG2C- and CD3+CD56-NKG2C+ sorted subsets. Study-level findings and limits: Each of roughly six donors carried dominant NKG2C+ clonotypes accounting for about 1.0-7.0% of CD8+ T cells.

TCRdb reprocessed the 5' RACE reads and reports one entry per CDR3 protein, with no DNA. Recorded for this sample: around 380,000 distinct CDR3 sequences. Sequenced input: blood T cells: a sorted CD56 or NKG2C T cell subset, CD4+ or CD8+ T cells, or bulk PBMC T cells (not recorded which). This TCR was sampled from a woman in her forties or fifties in good health. The V and J genes are TRBV27 and TRBJ2-2; the D gene TCRdb calls, TRBD1, cannot be checked with no DNA. The CDR3 spells CASTPNPITTGELFF.